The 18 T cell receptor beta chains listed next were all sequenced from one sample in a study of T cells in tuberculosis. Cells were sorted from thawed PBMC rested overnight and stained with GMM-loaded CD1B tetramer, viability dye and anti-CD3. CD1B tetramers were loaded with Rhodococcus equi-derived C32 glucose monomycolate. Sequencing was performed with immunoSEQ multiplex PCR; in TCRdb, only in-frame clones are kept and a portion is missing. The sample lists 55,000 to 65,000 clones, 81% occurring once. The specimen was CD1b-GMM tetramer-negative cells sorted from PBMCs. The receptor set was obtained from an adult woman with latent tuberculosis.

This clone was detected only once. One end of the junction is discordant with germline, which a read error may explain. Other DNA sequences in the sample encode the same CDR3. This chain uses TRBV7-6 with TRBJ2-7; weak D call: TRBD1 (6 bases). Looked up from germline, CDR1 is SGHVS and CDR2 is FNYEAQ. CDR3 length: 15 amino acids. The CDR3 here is CASSLFSGELYEQYF. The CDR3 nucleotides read TGCGCCAGCAGCTTATTTTCAGGGGAACTGTACGAGCAGTACTTC.

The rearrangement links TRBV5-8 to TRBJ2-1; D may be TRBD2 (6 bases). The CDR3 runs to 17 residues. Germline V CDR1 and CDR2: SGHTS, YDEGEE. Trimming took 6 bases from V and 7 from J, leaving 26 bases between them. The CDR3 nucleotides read TGTGCCAGCACCGAAAATAAGGGACTGACTAAGGCGAATGAGCAGTTCTTC. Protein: CASTENKGLTKANEQFF. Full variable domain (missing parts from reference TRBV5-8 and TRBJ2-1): EAGVTQSPTHLIKTRGQQATLRCSPISGHTSVYWYQQALGLGLQFLLWYDEGEERNRGNFPPRFSGRQFPNYSSELNVNALELEDSALYLCASTENKGLTKANEQFFGPGTRLTVL.

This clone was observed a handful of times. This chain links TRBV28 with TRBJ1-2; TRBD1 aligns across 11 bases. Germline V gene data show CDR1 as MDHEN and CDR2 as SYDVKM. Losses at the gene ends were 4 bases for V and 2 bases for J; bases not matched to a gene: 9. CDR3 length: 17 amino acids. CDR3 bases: TGTGCCAGCAGTTCCCCGGGACAGGGGGGTTTCAACTATGGCTACACCTTC. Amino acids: CASSSPGQGGFNYGYTF.

The CDR3 DNA sequence: TGTGCCTGGAGTGTCGGGGGGAACACCGGGGAGCTGTTTTTT. This gives the protein CAWSVGGNTGELFF. The chain combines TRBV30 with TRBJ2-2; TRBD2 might be the D (6 bases). In germline, CDR1 is GTSNPN, CDR2 SVGIG (reference sequence). The CDR3 is made up of 14 amino acids. V shed 0 bases and J shed 1 base, with 6 bases lying between them.

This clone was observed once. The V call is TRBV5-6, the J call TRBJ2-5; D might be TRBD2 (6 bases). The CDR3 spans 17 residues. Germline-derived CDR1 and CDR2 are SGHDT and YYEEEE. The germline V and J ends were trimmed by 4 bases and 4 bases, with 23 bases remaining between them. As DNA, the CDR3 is TGTGCCAGCAGCCGCCAATCGATAGCGGCGGCAAGAGAGACCCAGTACTTC. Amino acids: CASSRQSIAAARETQYF.

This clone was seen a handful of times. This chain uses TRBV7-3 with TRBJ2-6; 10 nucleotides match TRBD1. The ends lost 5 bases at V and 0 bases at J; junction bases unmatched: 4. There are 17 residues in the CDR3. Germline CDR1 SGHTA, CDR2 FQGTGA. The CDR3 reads CASSTGQGYSGANVLTF. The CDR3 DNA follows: TGTGCCAGCAGCACGGGACAGGGGTACTCTGGGGCCAACGTCCTGACTTTC.

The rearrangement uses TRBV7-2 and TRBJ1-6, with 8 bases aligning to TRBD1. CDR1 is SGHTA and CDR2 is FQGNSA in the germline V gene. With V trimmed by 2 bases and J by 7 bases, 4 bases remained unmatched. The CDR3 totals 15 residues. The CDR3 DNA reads TGTGCCAGCAGCTTAAGACAGGGGTCAAATTCACCCCTCCACTTT. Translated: CASSLRQGSNSPLHF.

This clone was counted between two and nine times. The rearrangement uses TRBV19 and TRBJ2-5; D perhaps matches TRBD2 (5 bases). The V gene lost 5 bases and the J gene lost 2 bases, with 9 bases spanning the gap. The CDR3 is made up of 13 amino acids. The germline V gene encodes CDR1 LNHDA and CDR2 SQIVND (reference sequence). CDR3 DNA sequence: TGTGCCAGTAGTGAGCAGCGGCAAGAGACCCAGTACTTC. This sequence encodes CASSEQRQETQYF.

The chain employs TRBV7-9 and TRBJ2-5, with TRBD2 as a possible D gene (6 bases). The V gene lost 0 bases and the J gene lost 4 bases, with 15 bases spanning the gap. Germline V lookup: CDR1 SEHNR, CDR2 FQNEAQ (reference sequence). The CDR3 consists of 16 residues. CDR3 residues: CASSLAAGGGGETQYF. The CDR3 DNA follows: TGTGCCAGCAGCTTAGCGGCTGGGGGAGGAGGAGAGACCCAGTACTTC.

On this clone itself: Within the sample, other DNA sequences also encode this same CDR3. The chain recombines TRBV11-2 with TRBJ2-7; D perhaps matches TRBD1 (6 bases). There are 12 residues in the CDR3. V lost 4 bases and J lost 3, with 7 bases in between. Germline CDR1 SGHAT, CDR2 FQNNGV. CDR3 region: CASSSQGYEQYF. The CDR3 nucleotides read TGTGCCAGCAGCTCACAGGGCTACGAGCAGTACTTC.

CDR3 DNA: TGTGCCATTTCACAGGGGAGCGAGGAGACCCAGTACTTC. Its translation: CAISQGSEETQYF. The gene calls are TRBV10-3 and TRBJ2-5; 7 bases map to TRBD1. The CDR3 extends over 13 amino acids. Per germline, CDR1 ENHRY and CDR2 SYGVKD. Germline trimming cut 9 bases from V and 5 bases from J; bases unmatched to any gene: 9.

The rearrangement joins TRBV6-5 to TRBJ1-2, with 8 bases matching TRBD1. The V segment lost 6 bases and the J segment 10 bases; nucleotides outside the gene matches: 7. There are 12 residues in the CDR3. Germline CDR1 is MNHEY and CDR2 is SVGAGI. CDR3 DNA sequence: TGTGCCAGCAGACAGGGGGACACTTACTACACCTTC. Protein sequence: CASRQGDTYYTF.

CDR3 bases: TGTGCCAGCAGCTTAGGGGGTAGCGCTTTATACAATGAGCAGTTCTTC. Translation: CASSLGGSALYNEQFF. The genes are TRBV7-2 and TRBJ2-1, with D possibly TRBD2 on 5 matching bases. This CDR3 is built from 16 residues. Germline lookup yields CDR1 SGHTA and CDR2 FQGNSA. Between the trimmed V and J ends, which lost 1 base and 4 bases, there was a span of 14 bases.

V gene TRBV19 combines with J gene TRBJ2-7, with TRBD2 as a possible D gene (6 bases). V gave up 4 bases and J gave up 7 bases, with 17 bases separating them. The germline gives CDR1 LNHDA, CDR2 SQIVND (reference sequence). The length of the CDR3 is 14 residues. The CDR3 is CASSRRDRREEQYF. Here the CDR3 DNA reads TGTGCCAGTAGTAGGAGGGACCGTAGAGAAGAGCAGTACTTC.

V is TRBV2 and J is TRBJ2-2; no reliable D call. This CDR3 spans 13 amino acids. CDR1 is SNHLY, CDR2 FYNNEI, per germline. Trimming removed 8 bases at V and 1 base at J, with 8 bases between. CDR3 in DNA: TGTGCCAGCCAATCAGAGAACACCGGGGAGCTGTTTTTT. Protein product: CASQSENTGELFF.

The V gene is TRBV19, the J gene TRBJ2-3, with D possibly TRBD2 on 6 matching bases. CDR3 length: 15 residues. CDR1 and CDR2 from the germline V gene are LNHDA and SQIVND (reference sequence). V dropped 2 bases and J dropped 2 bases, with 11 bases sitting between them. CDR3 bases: TGTGCCAGTAGTATACGGCGGGATTTCACAGATACGCAGTATTTT. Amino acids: CASSIRRDFTDTQYF.

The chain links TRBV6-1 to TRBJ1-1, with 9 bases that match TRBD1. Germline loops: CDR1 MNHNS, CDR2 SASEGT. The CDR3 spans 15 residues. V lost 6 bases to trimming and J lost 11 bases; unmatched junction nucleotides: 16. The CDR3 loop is CASRGAGQGIPDAFF. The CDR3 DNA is TGTGCCAGCAGAGGGGCCGGACAGGGGATTCCAGACGCTTTCTTT.

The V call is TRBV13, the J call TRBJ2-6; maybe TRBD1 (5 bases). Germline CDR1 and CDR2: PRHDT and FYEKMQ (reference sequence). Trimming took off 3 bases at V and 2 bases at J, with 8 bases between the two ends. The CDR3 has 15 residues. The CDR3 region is CASSFQGAGANVLTF. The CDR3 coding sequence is TGTGCCAGCAGCTTCCAAGGGGCTGGGGCCAACGTCCTGACTTTC.